Given below is one T cell receptor (beta chain) in context. Its antigen is not identified. This entry is derived from a study of shared clonotypes between healthy human individuals. Whole-study results and caveats: Generation of non-shared clonotypes was less probable than generation of clonotypes shared by all four donors.

There are 14 residues in the CDR3. V was clipped by 4 bases and J by 4 bases; unmatched bases: 7. The germline V gene has CDR1 SGHNT and CDR2 YYREEE (reference sequence). Researchers ran the assay at a deep level. Assay used: immunoSEQ multiplex PCR; TCRdb lists only in-frame clones, some missing. The data hold under 650,000 clones, with 90% to 96% observed a single time. Division of CD4+ cells produced a CD45RA+ naive subset and a CD45RA-negative memory subset. This receptor was taken from a woman in her twenties or thirties in good health. The sample was naive CD4+ T cells sorted from blood. Sample subset: CD45RA+ positively selected. The chain has TRBV5-4 and TRBJ2-5; 7 bases are a match to TRBD2. In DNA form, the CDR3 reads TGTGCCAGCAGCCACGGACTAGACCCAGAGACCCAGTACTTC. As protein: CASSHGLDPETQYF.